The 17 T cell receptor beta chains given below trace back to one sample, sequenced in a study of blood T cell repertoires in COVID-19. Here immunoSEQ multiplex PCR was the method, and the copy in TCRdb shows in-frame clones only, minus some. The sample yields under 200,000 clones, approximately 85% seen once. The source material was peripheral blood. The receptor source for this set is an elderly woman with acute or convalescent COVID-19.

On this clone itself: Different DNA sequences within this sample yield the same CDR3. The genes are TRBV9 and TRBJ2-1, with TRBD2 as a possible D gene (6 bases). CDR3 length: 15 residues. In germline, CDR1 is SGDLS, CDR2 YYNGEE. The V end was cut by 0 bases, the J end by 1 base, with 8 bases between. CDR3 nucleotide sequence: TGTGCCAGCAGCGTAGATCGGGGGTCCTACAATGAGCAGTTCTTC. It translates to CASSVDRGSYNEQFF.

J is TRBJ1-2 and V is TRBV12-3 or TRBV12-4, with a tentative D call TRBD1 (5 bases). Trimming removed 4 bases at V and 7 bases at J, with 13 bases between. The CDR3 runs 13 residues. In DNA, the CDR3 is TGTGCCAGCAGTTGGGGGGTGCAGGGTGGCTACACCTTC. This gives the protein CASSWGVQGGYTF.

The sample holds one count of this clone. The chain couples TRBV30 to TRBJ1-1; TRBD1 is a possible D gene (6 bases). Per the germline V gene, CDR1 is GTSNPN and CDR2 is SVGIG (reference sequence). The CDR3 is 15 residues long. V lost 0 bases to trimming and J lost 3 bases, with 14 bases between them. CDR3 nucleotides: TGTGCCTGGAGTGTCAACAGGGCATTAGACACTGAAGCTTTCTTT. This translates into CAWSVNRALDTEAFF.

In its sample, this clone was seen a few times. J is TRBJ1-6 and V is TRBV5-4; D perhaps matches TRBD1 (5 bases). Trimming cost V 1 base and J 10 bases, with 12 bases left between them. Germline V gene sequence: CDR1 SGHNT, CDR2 YYREEE (reference sequence). The CDR3 is made up of 14 amino acids. The CDR3 bases are TGTGCCAGCAGCTTGTATCAGGGTCGGTCACCCCTCCACTTT. Translated, it gives CASSLYQGRSPLHF.

The CDR3 reads CASRGDIVSPLHF. The CDR3 nucleotides are TGTGCCAGTAGGGGCGACATCGTTTCACCCCTCCACTTT. This chain connects TRBV19 to TRBJ1-6; D not certain. The V and J ends lost 6 bases and 9 bases respectively, with 12 bases between them. CDR1 and CDR2 (germline): LNHDA, SQIVND (reference sequence). The length of the CDR3 is 13 residues.

This clone has just a few counts. J is TRBJ2-2 and V is TRBV20-1, with D maybe TRBD1 (6 bases). This CDR3 region has 15 residues. The V gene's germline CDR1 is DFQATT and CDR2 SNEGSKA (reference sequence). Trimming took 3 bases from V and 4 from J, leaving 15 bases between them. CDR3 nucleotide sequence: TGCAGTGCTAGTCGTGGGGGCGCAGGCACCGGGGAGCTGTTTTTT. This sequence encodes CSASRGGAGTGELFF.

This clone was picked up one time. The chain recombines TRBV14 with TRBJ2-7; possibly TRBD2 for D (6 bases). The CDR3 is 15 amino acids. The germline V gene encodes CDR1 SGHDN and CDR2 FVKESK. Trimming stripped 2 bases from V and 1 base from J, with 12 bases between. CDR3 DNA: TGTGCCAGCAGCCAAATCGGGGGTCTGTCCTACGAGCAGTACTTC. Translated: CASSQIGGLSYEQYF.

The chain is built from TRBV19 and TRBJ1-4; no definite D call. Germline V gene data show CDR1 as LNHDA and CDR2 as SQIVND (reference sequence). This CDR3 has 11 amino acids. V lost 6 bases and J lost 8, with 7 bases in between. CDR3 amino acids: CASRTGEKLFF. The CDR3 coding sequence is TGTGCCAGTAGGACGGGAGAAAAACTGTTTTTT.

This chain links TRBV9 with TRBJ2-1, with 14 positions matching TRBD2. Germline CDR1 is SGDLS and CDR2 is YYNGEE. V dropped 5 bases and J dropped 4; count of bases not matched to a gene: 8. This CDR3 contains 17 residues. In nucleotides, the CDR3 is TGTGCCAGCAGTCCGGGACTAGCGGGAGTTGTTTACAATGAGCAGTTCTTC. Encoded protein: CASSPGLAGVVYNEQFF.

This sequence joins TRBV2 and TRBJ2-1, with TRBD2 identical over 11 bases. Germline V gene lookup returns CDR1 SNHLY and CDR2 FYNNEI. The junction had 8 bases not matched to a gene; V was cut back by 8 bases and J by 5 bases. There are 15 residues in the CDR3. The DNA for the CDR3 is TGTGCCAGCTCGAGAAGACTAGCGGGAAACAATGAGCAGTTCTTC. This translates into CASSRRLAGNNEQFF.

This clone has more than one count but fewer than ten. J is TRBJ1-1 and V is TRBV5-1; D ambiguous. The ends were cut back, 2 bases at V and 0 bases at J, with 8 bases in the middle. The CDR3 consists of 14 residues. Germline V CDR1 and CDR2: SGHRS, YFSETQ. The CDR3: CASSLQLMNTEAFF. The CDR3 nucleotides read TGCGCCAGCAGCTTACAGCTCATGAACACTGAAGCTTTCTTT.

The J gene is TRBJ1-3, the V gene TRBV19; D uncertain. The CDR3 length is 14 residues. Germline lookup yields CDR1 LNHDA and CDR2 SQIVND (reference sequence). V dropped 9 bases and J dropped 2 bases, with 14 bases sitting between them. CDR3 in DNA: TGTGCCAGCCAAAGACCGGGTCCTGGAAACACCATATATTTT. This encodes CASQRPGPGNTIYF.

The rearrangement uses TRBV12-3 or TRBV12-4 and TRBJ1-2, with TRBD1 matching over 7 bases. CDR3 length equals 13 residues. V was clipped by 1 base and J by 7 bases; unmatched bases: 3. In DNA form, the CDR3 reads TGTGCCAGCAGTTTAGTCCGACAGGGTGGCTACACCTTC. This sequence encodes CASSLVRQGGYTF.

The gene calls are TRBV12-3 or TRBV12-4 and TRBJ1-5; D gene ambiguous. The CDR3 consists of 13 residues. V was trimmed by 8 bases and J by 9 bases, leaving 17 bases between them. This chain's CDR3 is CASGPRQRGPQHF. In DNA, the CDR3 is TGTGCCAGCGGCCCACGCCAACGCGGGCCCCAGCATTTT.

The chain employs TRBV3-1 (or the pseudogene TRBV3-2) and TRBJ1-2; D is undetermined. The CDR3 consists of 14 residues. Trimming left V 1 base short and J 2 bases short, with 8 bases between. The germline V gene has CDR1 LGHDT and CDR2 YNNKEL (reference sequence). The DNA of the CDR3 is TGTGCCAGCAGCCAAGTGGAGGAAAACTATGGCTACACCTTC. The encoded protein is CASSQVEENYGYTF.

The chain combines TRBV10-3 with TRBJ2-1; 7 bases line up with TRBD1. V trimming: 2 bases; J trimming: 4 bases; junction bases outside the gene matches: 2. This CDR3 region has 14 residues. Germline assignment: CDR1 ENHRY and CDR2 SYGVKD. The CDR3 DNA reads as TGTGCCATCAGTGAGAAGGGACAGTACAATGAGCAGTTCTTC. Translation gives CAISEKGQYNEQFF.

This chain's CDR3 is CASSFPSGDGELFF. CDR3 DNA sequence: TGTGCCAGCAGCTTCCCCTCGGGAGATGGGGAGCTGTTTTTT. The chain combines TRBV9 with TRBJ2-2; D perhaps matches TRBD2 (6 bases). Between the trimmed V and J ends, which lost 4 bases and 8 bases, there was a span of 15 bases. CDR3 length: 14 residues. Germline values: CDR1 SGDLS, CDR2 YYNGEE.